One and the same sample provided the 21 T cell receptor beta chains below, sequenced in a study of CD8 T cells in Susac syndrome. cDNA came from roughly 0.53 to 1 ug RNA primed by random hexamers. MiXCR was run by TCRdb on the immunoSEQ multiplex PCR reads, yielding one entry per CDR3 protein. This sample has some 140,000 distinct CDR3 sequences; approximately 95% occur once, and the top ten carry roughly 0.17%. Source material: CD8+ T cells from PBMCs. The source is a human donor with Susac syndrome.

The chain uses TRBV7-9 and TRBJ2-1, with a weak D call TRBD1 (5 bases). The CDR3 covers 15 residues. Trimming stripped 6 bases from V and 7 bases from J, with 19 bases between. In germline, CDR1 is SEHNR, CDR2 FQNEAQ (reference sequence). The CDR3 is CASSPTLGRVNEQFF. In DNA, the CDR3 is TGTGCCAGCAGTCCAACCTTGGGGCGTGTAAATGAGCAGTTCTTC. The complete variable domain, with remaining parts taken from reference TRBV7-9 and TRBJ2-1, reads DTGVSQNPRHKITKRGQNVTFRCDPISEHNRLYWYRQTLGQGPEFLTYFQNEAQLEKSRLLSDRFSAERPKGSFSTLEIQRTEQGDSAMYLCASSPTLGRVNEQFFGPGTRLTVL.

CDR3 sequence reads: CASGVVGGPDTDTQYF. CDR3 DNA sequence: TGTGCTAGTGGCGTCGTGGGCGGCCCGGACACAGATACGCAGTATTTT. The chain carries TRBV12-5 and TRBJ2-3, with D hard to call. The V end was cut by 6 bases, the J end by 2 bases, with 18 bases between. Germline values: CDR1 LGHNT, CDR2 FRNRAP. There are 16 residues in the CDR3.

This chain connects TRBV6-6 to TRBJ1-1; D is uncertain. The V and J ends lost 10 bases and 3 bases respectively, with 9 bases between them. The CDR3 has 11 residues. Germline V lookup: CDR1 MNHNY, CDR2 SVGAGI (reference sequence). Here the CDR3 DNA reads TGTGCCACCTACGGAGACACTGAAGCTTTCTTT. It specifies CATYGDTEAFF.

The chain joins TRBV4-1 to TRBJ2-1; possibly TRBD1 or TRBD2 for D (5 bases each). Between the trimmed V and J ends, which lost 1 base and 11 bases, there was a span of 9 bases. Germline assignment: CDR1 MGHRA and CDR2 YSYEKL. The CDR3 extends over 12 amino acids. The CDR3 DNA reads TGCGCCAGCAGCCAAGGACCGGGACAGCAGTTCTTC. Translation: CASSQGPGQQFF.

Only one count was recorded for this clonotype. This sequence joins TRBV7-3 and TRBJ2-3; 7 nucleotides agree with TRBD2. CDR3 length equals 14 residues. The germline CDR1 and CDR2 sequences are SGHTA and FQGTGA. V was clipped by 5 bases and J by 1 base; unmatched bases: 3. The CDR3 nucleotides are TGTGCCAGCAGCCCAAGCGGGGGCACAGATACGCAGTATTTT. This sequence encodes CASSPSGGTDTQYF.

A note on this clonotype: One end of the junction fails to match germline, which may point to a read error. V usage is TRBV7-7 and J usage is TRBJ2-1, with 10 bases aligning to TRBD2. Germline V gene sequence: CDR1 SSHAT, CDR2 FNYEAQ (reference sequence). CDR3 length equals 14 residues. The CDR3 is CASSFGLADGEQFF. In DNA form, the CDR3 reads TGTGCTAGCAGCTTTGGACTAGCGGATGGTGAGCAGTTCTTC.

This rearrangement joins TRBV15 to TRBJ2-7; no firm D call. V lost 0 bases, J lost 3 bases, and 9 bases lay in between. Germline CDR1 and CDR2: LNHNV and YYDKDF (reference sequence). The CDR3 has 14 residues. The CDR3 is CATSRDVVSYEQYF. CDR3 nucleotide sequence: TGTGCCACCAGCAGAGATGTAGTGAGCTACGAGCAGTACTTC.

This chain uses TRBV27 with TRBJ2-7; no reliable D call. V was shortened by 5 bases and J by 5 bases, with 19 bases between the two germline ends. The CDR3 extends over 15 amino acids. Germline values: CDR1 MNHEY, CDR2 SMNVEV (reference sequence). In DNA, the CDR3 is TGTGCCAGCAGTCCCACACTGACCACCTGGCACGAGCAGTACTTC. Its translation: CASSPTLTTWHEQYF.

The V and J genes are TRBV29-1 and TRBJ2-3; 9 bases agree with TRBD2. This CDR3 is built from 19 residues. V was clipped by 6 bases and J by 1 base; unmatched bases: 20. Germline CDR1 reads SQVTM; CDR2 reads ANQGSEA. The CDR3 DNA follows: TGCAGCGTGATCCTGTTGACGCGGGAGGGCCATTCAGGCACAGATACGCAGTATTTT. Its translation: CSVILLTREGHSGTDTQYF.

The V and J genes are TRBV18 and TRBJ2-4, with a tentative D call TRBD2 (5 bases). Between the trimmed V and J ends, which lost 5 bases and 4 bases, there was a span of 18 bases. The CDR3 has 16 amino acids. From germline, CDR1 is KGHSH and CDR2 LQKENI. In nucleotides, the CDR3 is TGTGCCAGCTCAAGTAATCCCTACGGGGAGAAAAACATTCAGTACTTC. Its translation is CASSSNPYGEKNIQYF.

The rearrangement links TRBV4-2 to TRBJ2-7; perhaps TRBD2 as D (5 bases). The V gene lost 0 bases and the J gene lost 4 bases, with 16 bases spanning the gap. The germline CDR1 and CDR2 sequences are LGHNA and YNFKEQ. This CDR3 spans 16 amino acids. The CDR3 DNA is TGTGCCAGCAGCCAAGAACTAGTGAAGACCCAGTACGAGCAGTACTTC. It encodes CASSQELVKTQYEQYF.

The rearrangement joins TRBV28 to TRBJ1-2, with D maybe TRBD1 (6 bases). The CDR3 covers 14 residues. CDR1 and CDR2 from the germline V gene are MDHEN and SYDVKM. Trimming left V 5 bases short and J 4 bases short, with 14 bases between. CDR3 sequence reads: CASSKTGGGYGYTF. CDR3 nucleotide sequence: TGTGCCAGCAGTAAGACAGGCGGTGGCTATGGCTACACCTTC.

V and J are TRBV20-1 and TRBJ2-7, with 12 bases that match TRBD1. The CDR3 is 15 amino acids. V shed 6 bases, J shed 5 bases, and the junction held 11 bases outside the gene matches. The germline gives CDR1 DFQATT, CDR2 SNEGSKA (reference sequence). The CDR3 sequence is CSAPLLGTGGHEQYF. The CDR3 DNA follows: TGCAGTGCGCCGTTATTAGGGACAGGGGGCCACGAGCAGTACTTC.

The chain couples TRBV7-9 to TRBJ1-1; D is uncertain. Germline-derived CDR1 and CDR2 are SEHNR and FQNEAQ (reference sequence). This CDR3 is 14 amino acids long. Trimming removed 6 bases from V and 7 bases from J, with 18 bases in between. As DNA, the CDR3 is TGTGCCAGCAGTCCGAAGGGAGGGAGGGATGAAGCTTTCTTT. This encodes CASSPKGGRDEAFF. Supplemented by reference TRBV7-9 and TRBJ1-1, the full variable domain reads DTGVSQNPRHKITKRGQNVTFRCDPISEHNRLYWYRQTLGQGPEFLTYFQNEAQLEKSRLLSDRFSAERPKGSFSTLEIQRTEQGDSAMYLCASSPKGGRDEAFFGQGTRLTVV.

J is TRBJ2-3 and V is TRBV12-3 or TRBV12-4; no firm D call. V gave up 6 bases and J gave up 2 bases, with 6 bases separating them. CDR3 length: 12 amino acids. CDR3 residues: CASRAITDTQYF. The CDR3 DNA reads TGTGCCAGCAGAGCCATCACAGATACGCAGTATTTT.

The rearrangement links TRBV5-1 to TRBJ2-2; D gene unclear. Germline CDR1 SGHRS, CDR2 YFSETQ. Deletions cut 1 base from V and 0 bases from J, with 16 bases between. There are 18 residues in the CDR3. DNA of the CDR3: TGCGCCAGCAGCTTGAGGGTAACGGGCAATACGAACACCGGGGAGCTGTTTTTT. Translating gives CASSLRVTGNTNTGELFF.

The CDR3 reads CASSTPDRVAGVRNEQFF. The CDR3 coding sequence is TGTGCCAGCAGTACCCCAGACAGGGTAGCGGGAGTCCGCAATGAGCAGTTCTTC. The genes are TRBV2 and TRBJ2-1, with 9 positions matching TRBD2. Germline loops: CDR1 SNHLY, CDR2 FYNNEI. Germline trimming cut 5 bases from V and 6 bases from J; bases unmatched to any gene: 17. This CDR3 contains 18 residues.

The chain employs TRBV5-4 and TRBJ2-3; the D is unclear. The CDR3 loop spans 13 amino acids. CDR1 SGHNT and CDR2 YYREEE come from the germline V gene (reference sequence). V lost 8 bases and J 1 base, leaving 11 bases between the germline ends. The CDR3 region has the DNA TGTGCCAGAAGGAGCTGGGGCACAGATACGCAGTATTTT. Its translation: CARRSWGTDTQYF.

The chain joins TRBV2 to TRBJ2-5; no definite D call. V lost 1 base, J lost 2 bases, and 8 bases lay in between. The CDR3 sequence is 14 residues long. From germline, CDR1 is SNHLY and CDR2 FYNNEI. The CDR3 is CASSEVTVQETQYF. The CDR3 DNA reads TGTGCCAGCAGTGAAGTGACTGTGCAAGAGACCCAGTACTTC.

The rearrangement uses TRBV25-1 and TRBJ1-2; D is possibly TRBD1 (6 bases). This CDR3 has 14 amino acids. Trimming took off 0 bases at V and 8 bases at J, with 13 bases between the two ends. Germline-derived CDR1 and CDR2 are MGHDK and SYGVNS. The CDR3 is CASSEYWDTRGYTF. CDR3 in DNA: TGTGCCAGCAGTGAATATTGGGACACCCGAGGCTACACCTTC.

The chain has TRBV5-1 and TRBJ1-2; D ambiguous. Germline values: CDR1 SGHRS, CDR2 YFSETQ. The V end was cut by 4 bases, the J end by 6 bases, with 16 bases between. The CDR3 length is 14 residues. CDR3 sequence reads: CASSPDIGSHGYTF. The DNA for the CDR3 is TGCGCCAGCAGCCCGGATATTGGGAGTCATGGCTACACCTTC. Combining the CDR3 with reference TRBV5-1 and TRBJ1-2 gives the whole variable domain KAGVTQTPRYLIKTRGQQVTLSCSPISGHRSVSWYQQTPGQGLQFLFEYFSETQRNKGNFPGRFSGRQFSNSRSEMNVSTLELGDSALYLCASSPDIGSHGYTFGSGTRLTVV.